These 17 T cell receptor beta chains share one sample of origin, sequenced in a study of T cell repertoires in cytomegalovirus infection. The antigens for these receptors are not known. TCRdb used MiXCR to reprocess the reads, holding one entry per CDR3 protein. The sample holds 80,000 or so distinct CDR3 sequences, 40% seen once. The material was CD8+ T cells from cultured PBMCs, obtained from culture after CMV antigen stimulation. The receptors were gathered from a human donor in good health (CMV status not recorded). Some clones in this sample may be carry-over from other donors' samples.

This clonotype has just a few counts. V usage is TRBV11-2 and J usage is TRBJ2-1; no clear D gene. The germline gives CDR1 SGHAT, CDR2 FQNNGV. The CDR3 runs to 15 residues. Trimming removed 4 bases from V and 5 bases from J, with 15 bases in between. The CDR3 DNA follows: TGTGCCAGCAGCTCCGGACCCGGAGCCAACAATGAGCAGTTCTTC. Its protein product is CASSSGPGANNEQFF.

This chain joins TRBV2 and TRBJ2-1, with 15 bases identical to TRBD2. V shed 7 bases and J 3 bases; nucleotides not matched to a gene: 7. Germline CDR1 is SNHLY and CDR2 is FYNNEI. The CDR3 contains 17 residues. The CDR3 region has the DNA TGTGCCAGCAAAGGACTAGCGGGGGGGGATATCTACAATGAGCAGTTCTTC. It specifies CASKGLAGGDIYNEQFF.

This clonotype turned up a few times. The genes are TRBV6-5 and TRBJ1-1; D not certain. The germline CDR1 and CDR2 sequences are MNHEY and SVGAGI. V lost 2 bases and J lost 0, with 7 bases in between. The CDR3 covers 14 residues. Here the CDR3 DNA reads TGTGCCAGCAGTTACGGCAACATGAACACTGAAGCTTTCTTT. It translates to CASSYGNMNTEAFF.

The V call is TRBV4-3, the J call TRBJ2-3; D might be TRBD2 (7 bases). The germline CDR1 and CDR2 sequences are LGHNA and YSLEER. V dropped 4 bases and J dropped 4 bases, with 12 bases sitting between them. The CDR3 is 14 residues long. The CDR3 loop reads CASSREGGADTQYF. Here the CDR3 DNA reads TGCGCCAGCAGCCGTGAAGGGGGGGCAGATACGCAGTATTTT.

This chain joins TRBV19 and TRBJ2-7; either TRBD1 or TRBD2 may fit D (6 bases each). CDR1 and CDR2 from the germline V gene are LNHDA and SQIVND (reference sequence). Trimming removed 5 bases at V and 4 bases at J, with 12 bases between. The CDR3 covers 13 residues. The CDR3 loop is CASSAGHQYEQYF. DNA for the CDR3: TGTGCCAGTAGTGCGGGACACCAATACGAGCAGTACTTC.

The J gene is TRBJ1-1, the V gene TRBV20-1, with 8 bases aligning to TRBD1. J lost 10 bases, V lost 4 bases, and 5 bases had no gene match. Germline CDR1 and CDR2: DFQATT and SNEGSKA (reference sequence). The CDR3 has 11 amino acids. In nucleotides, the CDR3 is TGCAGTGCTATAGAAGGGACAGGAGCTTTCTTT. It translates to CSAIEGTGAFF.

In its sample, this clonotype was seen a few times. The chain combines TRBV14 with TRBJ1-2; a possible D gene is TRBD1 (6 bases). Trimming pared 0 bases from V and 7 bases from J, leaving 15 bases between. The CDR3 contains 15 residues. Per germline, CDR1 SGHDN and CDR2 FVKESK. The CDR3 coding sequence is TGTGCCAGCAGCCAAGATCCCGGGGGCGTCGGTGGCTACACCTTC. Translation gives CASSQDPGGVGGYTF. Complete variable domain (other parts from reference TRBV14 and TRBJ1-2): EAGVTQFPSHSVIEKGQTVTLRCDPISGHDNLYWYRRVMGKEIKFLLHFVKESKQDESGMPNNRFLAERTGGTYSTLKVQPAELEDSGVYFCASSQDPGGVGGYTFGSGTRLTVV.

Here the CDR3 DNA reads TGTGCCAGCAGCTTAGAGTCCAGGGACCACTACAATGAGCAGTTCTTC. As protein: CASSLESRDHYNEQFF. The J gene is TRBJ2-1, the V gene TRBV7-3; D possibly matches TRBD1 or TRBD2 (5 bases each). CDR3 size: 16 residues. In germline, CDR1 is SGHTA, CDR2 FQGTGA. V lost 2 bases to trimming and J lost 3 bases, with 14 bases between them.

The rearrangement links TRBV3-1 to TRBJ2-3; D might be TRBD2 (7 bases). The CDR3 spans 16 residues. V was trimmed by 4 bases and J by 4 bases, leaving 18 bases between them. Germline V lookup: CDR1 LGHDT, CDR2 YNNKEL (reference sequence). The chain's CDR3 is CASSPFRGGGADTQYF. Here the CDR3 DNA reads TGTGCCAGCAGCCCGTTTCGGGGCGGGGGCGCAGATACGCAGTATTTT.

The CDR3 loop reads CASSFSNTEAFF. The CDR3 nucleotides are TGTGCCAGCAGCTTCTCGAACACTGAAGCTTTCTTT. V usage is TRBV12-3 or TRBV12-4 and J usage is TRBJ1-1, with unresolved D. Trimming took 6 bases from V and 1 from J, leaving 6 bases between them. The CDR3 contains 12 residues.

The chain is built from TRBV27 and TRBJ2-3, with 12 bases identical to TRBD2. V was clipped by 7 bases and J by 6 bases; unmatched bases: 17. From germline, CDR1 is MNHEY and CDR2 SMNVEV (reference sequence). CDR3 size: 18 residues. CDR3 sequence reads: CASTISPSSGGGTDTQYF. CDR3 DNA sequence: TGTGCCAGCACCATAAGCCCATCTAGCGGGGGGGGAACGGATACGCAGTATTTT.

The chain links TRBV5-6 to TRBJ1-2; 7 nucleotides line up with TRBD1. V was clipped by 4 bases and J by 8 bases; unmatched bases: 20. The CDR3 extends over 17 amino acids. Germline V CDR1 and CDR2: SGHDT, YYEEEE. The CDR3 DNA reads TGTGCCAGCAGCGCTTGGAACCGGGACAGCTTTATCTGGGGCTACACCTTC. As protein: CASSAWNRDSFIWGYTF.

The chain links TRBV27 to TRBJ2-7; the D is unclear. CDR1 is MNHEY, CDR2 SMNVEV, per germline (reference sequence). V was shortened by 2 bases and J by 5 bases, with 13 bases between the two germline ends. The CDR3 sequence is 14 residues long. Written as DNA, the CDR3 is TGTGCCAGCAGTTTACCGGGTATGGGCCACGAGCAGTACTTC. Protein sequence: CASSLPGMGHEQYF.

The chain joins TRBV12-5 to TRBJ1-6, with D maybe TRBD1 (6 bases). V was clipped by 3 bases and J by 8 bases, with 17 bases between them. The CDR3 runs to 16 residues. CDR1 is LGHNT and CDR2 is FRNRAP in the germline V gene. The CDR3 region is CASGFSGGRQDSPLHF. In DNA form, the CDR3 reads TGTGCTAGTGGTTTCAGTGGGGGGCGGCAAGATTCACCCCTCCACTTT.

This clonotype has more than one count but fewer than ten. The chain recombines TRBV7-8 with TRBJ2-5, with 7 bases that match TRBD1. Unmatched junction bases numbered 22, after V lost 3 bases and J lost 3 bases. CDR1 is SGHVS and CDR2 is FQNEAQ in the germline V gene. The CDR3 is made up of 20 amino acids. CDR3 amino acids: CASSFFGGPGGRTGEETQYF. The CDR3 nucleotides are TGTGCCAGCAGCTTTTTCGGCGGCCCGGGCGGCCGGACAGGCGAAGAGACCCAGTACTTC.

The chain uses TRBV7-9 and TRBJ2-2; weak D call: TRBD2 (5 bases). Germline V gives CDR1 SEHNR, CDR2 FQNEAQ (reference sequence). This CDR3 has 13 amino acids. V was shortened by 1 base and J by 6 bases, with 6 bases between the two germline ends. The CDR3: CASSLVEAGELFF. The CDR3 coding sequence is TGTGCCAGCAGCTTAGTGGAGGCCGGGGAGCTGTTTTTT.

The chain uses TRBV4-1 and TRBJ1-2; 7 bases map to TRBD1. The length of the CDR3 is 13 residues. Germline V CDR1 and CDR2: MGHRA, YSYEKL. Losses at the gene ends were 3 bases for V and 10 bases for J; bases not matched to a gene: 8. This chain's CDR3 is CASSQRQGVDYTF. Written as DNA, the CDR3 is TGCGCCAGCAGCCAGAGACAGGGAGTCGACTACACCTTC.